These 20 T cell receptor beta chains were all obtained from the same sample, sequenced in a study of beta chain features in type 1 diabetes. The investigators reverse transcribed all of the isolated RNA, so they sequenced expressed TCRB transcripts. Here immunoSEQ multiplex PCR was the method, and the copy in TCRdb shows in-frame clones only, minus some. This repertoire shows over 700,000 clones, roughly 15% found once; its top ten account for 0.02% to 0.025%. Input material: naive CD4+ T cells from blood. Receptors originate from a woman aged 18-29 years in good health.

This clone was detected a few times. The gene calls are TRBV2 and TRBJ2-5; 12 nucleotides align to TRBD2. There are 16 residues in the CDR3. J lost 5 bases, V lost 5 bases, and 9 bases had no gene match. Germline CDR1 and CDR2: SNHLY and FYNNEI. CDR3 amino acids: CASSTRLAGAGETQYF. The CDR3 DNA is TGTGCCAGCAGTACTAGACTAGCGGGAGCGGGGGAGACCCAGTACTTC.

The chain is built from TRBV4-1 and TRBJ2-3; tentatively, D is TRBD2 (7 bases). The V end lost 4 bases, the J end lost 5 bases, and 16 bases lay between the germline ends. The CDR3 has 15 residues. Germline CDR1 MGHRA, CDR2 YSYEKL. CDR3 sequence (DNA): TGCGCCAGCAGCCTAAGAACAGCGGGACAAGATACGCAGTATTTT. The encoded protein is CASSLRTAGQDTQYF.

The V call is TRBV7-8, the J call TRBJ2-7; maybe TRBD2 (5 bases). V lost 1 base, J lost 6 bases, and 10 bases lay in between. Germline V CDR1 and CDR2: SGHVS, FQNEAQ. The CDR3 sequence is 13 residues long. The CDR3 loop is CASSLVGGAEQYF. The CDR3 DNA sequence: TGTGCCAGCAGCTTAGTAGGAGGAGCCGAGCAGTACTTC.

The chain recombines TRBV6-1 with TRBJ1-2; TRBD1 matches at 7 bases. CDR1 is MNHNS and CDR2 is SASEGT in the germline V gene. V lost 2 bases to trimming and J lost 1 base; unmatched junction nucleotides: 4. The CDR3 length is 15 residues. The CDR3 sequence is CASSEWYRGNYGYTF. CDR3 nucleotide sequence: TGTGCCAGCAGTGAATGGTACAGGGGTAACTATGGCTACACCTTC.

This clone was detected only a few times. The rearrangement uses TRBV7-2 and TRBJ1-2; D is undetermined. The CDR3 covers 13 residues. Looked up from germline, CDR1 is SGHTA and CDR2 is FQGNSA. Trimming cost V 1 base and J 8 bases, with 11 bases left between them. This CDR3 reads CASSLDAGYGYTF. The CDR3 bases are TGTGCCAGCAGCTTAGACGCCGGGTACGGCTACACCTTC.

V usage is TRBV28 and J usage is TRBJ2-5, with 10 bases that match TRBD2. Germline V lookup: CDR1 MDHEN, CDR2 SYDVKM. J lost 5 bases, V lost 1 base, and 4 bases had no gene match. The CDR3 length is 15 residues. The CDR3 loop is CASSLSLGLAETQYF. The DNA for the CDR3 is TGTGCCAGCAGTTTATCCCTGGGACTAGCGGAGACCCAGTACTTC.

This clone occurred a few times. V gene TRBV6-5 combines with J gene TRBJ2-2; D is undetermined. The germline gives CDR1 MNHEY, CDR2 SVGAGI. This CDR3 comprises 15 residues. The V and J ends lost 2 bases and 2 bases respectively, with 9 bases between them. The CDR3 sequence is CASSYRPYNTGELFF. CDR3 DNA sequence: TGTGCCAGCAGTTACAGACCGTACAACACCGGGGAGCTGTTTTTT.

This clone was detected only a few times. This chain uses TRBV7-8 with TRBJ1-4; D ambiguous. V was shortened by 8 bases and J by 7 bases, with 14 bases between the two germline ends. Germline loops: CDR1 SGHVS, CDR2 FQNEAQ. The CDR3 covers 13 residues. The CDR3, as DNA: TGTGCCAGCGGGTACGAGGTCCCTGAAAAACTGTTTTTT. This sequence encodes CASGYEVPEKLFF.

This clone was counted a few times. V gene TRBV7-9 combines with J gene TRBJ2-5; TRBD2 matches 12 bases. This CDR3 is 16 amino acids long. The V gene's germline CDR1 is SEHNR and CDR2 FQNEAQ (reference sequence). The trim removed 5 bases at V and 4 bases at J, leaving 8 bases unmatched. Written as DNA, the CDR3 is TGTGCCAGCAGCACCGGGACTAGCGGGCGGGCAGAGACCCAGTACTTC. This sequence encodes CASSTGTSGRAETQYF.

The chain carries TRBV29-1 and TRBJ2-5; perhaps TRBD2 as D (5 bases). Judging by the DNA end, TRBJ2-7 fits better; the J call may be wrong. The CDR3 is 13 amino acids. Germline V gene data show CDR1 as SQVTM and CDR2 as ANQGSEA. CDR3 DNA: TGCAGCGTTGTTGCCGGGAACTCCTACGAGCAGTACTTC. This sequence encodes CSVVAGNSYEQYF.

This clone was counted between two and nine times. The chain recombines TRBV2 with TRBJ2-1; D might be TRBD2 (5 bases). Between the trimmed V and J ends, which lost 7 bases and 2 bases, there was a span of 15 bases. The CDR3 loop spans 15 amino acids. The germline V gene has CDR1 SNHLY and CDR2 FYNNEI. The CDR3 sequence is CASKMASSTYNEQFF. In DNA form, the CDR3 reads TGTGCCAGCAAGATGGCTAGCAGTACCTACAATGAGCAGTTCTTC.

Concerning this clone: A much larger clone lies one base from this, so it may be a read error. The J gene is TRBJ2-1, the V gene TRBV28, with 10 bases that match TRBD2. Germline CDR1 and CDR2: MDHEN and SYDVKM. With V trimmed by 7 bases and J by 6 bases, 3 bases remained unmatched. There are 13 residues in the CDR3. The CDR3 here is CASTASGSNEQFF. The CDR3, as DNA: TGTGCCAGCACAGCTAGCGGGAGCAATGAGCAGTTCTTC.

In its sample, this clone was seen a few times. The rearrangement uses TRBV5-5 and TRBJ2-7; 13 bases agree with TRBD2. This CDR3 is built from 17 residues. Per the germline V gene, CDR1 is SGHKS and CDR2 is YYEKEE (reference sequence). V lost 0 bases and J lost 4; bases outside the gene matches: 7. CDR3 DNA sequence: TGTGCCAGCAGCTTGGTACTAGCGGGAGGGCCGTCATACGAGCAGTACTTC. As protein: CASSLVLAGGPSYEQYF.

This clone was seen a handful of times. The chain has TRBV4-3 and TRBJ1-1; no clear D gene. This CDR3 contains 15 residues. Germline V gene lookup returns CDR1 LGHNA and CDR2 YSLEER. Trimming stripped 1 base from V and 0 bases from J, with 9 bases between. CDR3 sequence: CASSQGGTVNTEAFF. DNA of the CDR3: TGCGCCAGCAGCCAAGGCGGTACAGTGAACACTGAAGCTTTCTTT.

This clone was seen only a few times. The rearrangement joins TRBV2 to TRBJ2-1, with D hard to call. This CDR3 is 14 amino acids long. Germline loops: CDR1 SNHLY, CDR2 FYNNEI. V was shortened by 7 bases and J by 4 bases, with 14 bases between the two germline ends. CDR3 in DNA: TGTGCCAGCAATGGGATCCTCGGGTACAATGAGCAGTTCTTC. This encodes CASNGILGYNEQFF.

This clone was seen more than once but under ten times. The chain combines TRBV5-8 with TRBJ2-1; D remains unclear. Germline V gene sequence: CDR1 SGHTS, CDR2 YDEGEE. V lost 3 bases and J lost 10, with 14 bases in between. This CDR3 region has 13 residues. CDR3: CASSSFLRGEQFF. CDR3 coding DNA: TGTGCCAGCAGCTCCTTCCTGCGAGGAGAGCAGTTCTTC.

The chain combines TRBV11-2 with TRBJ2-5; D is unresolved. Germline lookup yields CDR1 SGHAT and CDR2 FQNNGV. The length of the CDR3 is 11 residues. With 5 bases removed from V and 4 bases from J, the gap between germline ends came to 5 bases. CDR3 protein: CASSKGETQYF. CDR3 coding DNA: TGTGCCAGCAGCAAGGGAGAGACCCAGTACTTC.

This clone is a singleton in its sample. The chain links TRBV10-1 to TRBJ2-1, with 8 nucleotides matching TRBD1. The CDR3 runs to 12 residues. V lost 2 bases to trimming and J lost 9 bases; unmatched junction nucleotides: 0. CDR1 WNHNN and CDR2 SYGVQD come from the germline V gene (reference sequence). This chain's CDR3 is CASSEDRGEQFF. Written as DNA, the CDR3 is TGCGCCAGCAGTGAGGACAGGGGTGAGCAGTTCTTC.

V usage is TRBV2 and J usage is TRBJ1-1; D unresolved. The CDR3 is made up of 14 amino acids. V dropped 3 bases and J dropped 4 bases, with 12 bases sitting between them. CDR1 SNHLY and CDR2 FYNNEI come from the germline V gene. The CDR3 spells CASSDRLAVTEAFF. The DNA for the CDR3 is TGTGCCAGCAGTGATCGGTTGGCTGTCACTGAAGCTTTCTTT.

The J gene is TRBJ2-1, the V gene TRBV7-8, with 16 bases that match TRBD2. Germline CDR1 SGHVS, CDR2 FQNEAQ. This CDR3 has 18 residues. The trim removed 3 bases at V and 6 bases at J, leaving 8 bases unmatched. DNA of the CDR3: TGTGCCAGCAGCTTCAAAATCGGGACTAGCGGGAGGGCCAATGAGCAGTTCTTC. Protein sequence: CASSFKIGTSGRANEQFF.